This TCR beta chain was sequenced during a study of long-term antiretroviral therapy in people with HIV. CDR1 and CDR2 (germline): SGHTA, FQGTGA. The CDR3 consists of 14 residues. Germline trimming cut 5 bases from V and 8 bases from J; bases unmatched to any gene: 5. The run of the v3.0 immunoSEQ assay was at survey level. Profiling relied on immunoSEQ multiplex PCR, and the TCRdb table lists in-frame clones only, not all of them. Altogether about 26,000 clones are present, over 65% being singletons, with the ten largest covering approximately 9.2%. The sample in question was unsorted PBMCs, obtained 4.8 to 5 years after starting antiretroviral therapy. The V and J genes are TRBV7-3 and TRBJ2-1; 11 nucleotides line up with TRBD2. This TCR was sampled from a man in his forties with HIV. CDR3 nucleotides: TGTGCCAGCAGCCCTAGCGGGAGGTTCGATGAGCAGTTCTTC. This sequence encodes CASSPSGRFDEQFF.